This TCR beta chain is drawn from a study of cytomegalovirus exposure and HLA in healthy donors. Across the whole study: Earlier, 150 million to 200 million T cells were analyzed, and about 120 million unique TCR beta sequences were found among them. Of roughly 360 genotyped donors, 81% grouped in the Caucasian-associated ancestry cluster.

This PCR relied on a set of 60 Vbeta primers and 13 Jbeta primers. Assay used: immunoSEQ multiplex PCR; TCRdb lists only in-frame clones, some missing. The sample consists of roughly 98,000 clones, over 60% of them appearing once. CDR1 is GTSNPN, CDR2 SVGIG, per germline (reference sequence). V lost 3 bases, J lost 1 base, and 13 bases lay in between. CDR3 length: 15 residues. This receptor was identified in a female donor in good health and CMV-seronegative. The sequencing sample was made of PBMCs. The V and J genes are TRBV30 and TRBJ1-5; tentatively, D is TRBD1 (6 bases). CDR3: CAWSQNRESNQPQHF. Written as DNA, the CDR3 is TGTGCCTGGAGCCAAAACAGGGAGAGCAATCAGCCCCAGCATTTT.